The clone carrying this T cell receptor (beta chain) was picked up many times. Its antigen is not known. This sample was taken from a study of T cell repertoires in cytomegalovirus infection. Whole-study context: It was the public TCR beta signatures that indicated both CMV infection and matching HLA type. The study's findings and limits: HLA-C-restricted CMV-specific TCR beta clonotypes prevailed in the ex vivo response. Carriers of CMV and the relevant HLA type were discriminated by public TCR beta frequency.

The CDR3 is 14 amino acids. V was trimmed by 3 bases and J by 4 bases, leaving 12 bases between them. TCRdb recomputed calls from the reads with MiXCR, one row per CDR3 protein. The table includes 400,000 or so distinct CDR3 sequences, around 18% detected once. The chain employs TRBV12-3 or TRBV12-4 and TRBJ2-5; maybe TRBD1 (6 bases). This receptor was taken from a human donor in good health (CMV status not recorded). Some clones in this sample may be carry-over from other donors' samples. Sequenced: PBMCs. The CDR3 loop reads CASSFFGGPETQYF. DNA for the CDR3: TGTGCCAGCAGTTTTTTTGGGGGCCCAGAGACCCAGTACTTC.